Below are 23 T cell receptor beta chains sequenced from a single sample in a study of blood T cell repertoires in COVID-19. Repertoires were generated with immunoSEQ multiplex PCR, while TCRdb's copy carries only in-frame clones and drops some. The data hold some 160,000 clones, with more than 75% observed a single time. Sequences were obtained from peripheral blood. These receptors all stem from a woman of 80 years or more with COVID-19, enrolled during active disease.

The V and J genes are TRBV10-1 and TRBJ1-5; 8 bases match TRBD1. This CDR3 is 20 amino acids long. Trimming cost V 3 bases and J 2 bases; bases outside gene matches: 18. Germline values: CDR1 WNHNN, CDR2 SYGVQD (reference sequence). In DNA, the CDR3 is TGCGCCAGCAGTGAACCTCGATTGCGTGTTCAGGGGGCATGCAATCAGCCCCAGCATTTT. It yields the protein CASSEPRLRVQGACNQPQHF.

The chain couples TRBV19 to TRBJ1-1; 8 bases agree with TRBD1. This CDR3 comprises 17 residues. CDR1 is LNHDA and CDR2 is SQIVND in the germline V gene (reference sequence). The V gene end was trimmed by 3 bases and the J gene end by 0 bases; junction bases not matched to a gene: 9. The CDR3 loop reads CASSMGQASIMNTEAFF. In DNA, the CDR3 is TGTGCCAGTAGTATGGGACAGGCGAGTATTATGAACACTGAAGCTTTCTTT.

The V gene is TRBV6-6, the J gene TRBJ1-1; the D is unclear. V dropped 6 bases and J dropped 1 base, with 3 bases sitting between them. CDR3 length equals 11 residues. Germline CDR1 reads MNHNY; CDR2 reads SVGAGI (reference sequence). The CDR3 bases are TGTGCCAGCAGACAGAACACTGAAGCTTTCTTT. Translating it yields CASRQNTEAFF.

This rearrangement joins TRBV6-2 or TRBV6-3 to TRBJ1-2; tentative D call: TRBD1 (5 bases). The ends were cut back, 2 bases at V and 7 bases at J, with 8 bases in the middle. CDR1 is MNHEY and CDR2 is SVGEGT in the germline V gene. There are 12 residues in the CDR3. This CDR3 is CASSYAGTGYTF. CDR3 nucleotide sequence: TGTGCCAGCAGTTACGCGGGGACTGGCTACACCTTC.

In its sample, this clone was seen a few times. DNA of the CDR3: TGCGCCAGCAGCTTGGACCAAGAGAGCTACACCTTC. Encoded protein: CASSLDQESYTF. The chain joins TRBV5-1 to TRBJ1-2; D is ambiguous. Trimming shortened V by 0 bases and J by 9 bases, and 9 bases separated the two germline ends. This CDR3 region has 12 residues. Germline V gene lookup returns CDR1 SGHRS and CDR2 YFSETQ.

V and J are TRBV5-1 and TRBJ2-3, with 8 bases that match TRBD2. Germline V gene data show CDR1 as SGHRS and CDR2 as YFSETQ. With V trimmed by 0 bases and J by 3 bases, 6 bases remained unmatched. The CDR3 has 16 amino acids. CDR3 loop: CASSLAGAGVTDTQYF. The CDR3 DNA reads TGCGCCAGCAGCTTGGCCGGAGCGGGAGTGACAGATACGCAGTATTTT.

This sequence joins TRBV28 and TRBJ2-3, with D unclear. Germline CDR1 MDHEN, CDR2 SYDVKM. V lost 3 bases, J lost 1 base, and 14 bases lay in between. CDR3 length: 16 residues. The CDR3 DNA reads TGTGCCAGCAGTTTTATCGCACTTGGAGGCACAGATACGCAGTATTTT. Residues: CASSFIALGGTDTQYF.

This chain connects TRBV28 to TRBJ1-6; D perhaps matches TRBD1 (5 bases). Germline values: CDR1 MDHEN, CDR2 SYDVKM. This CDR3 is 15 amino acids long. The V end lost 1 base, the J end lost 10 bases, and 14 bases lay between the germline ends. The CDR3 coding sequence is TGTGCCAGCAGTTTATCCGGGCCCCAGGGCTCACCCCTCCACTTT. It yields the protein CASSLSGPQGSPLHF.

The gene calls are TRBV7-8 and TRBJ1-6; 7 nucleotides match TRBD1. V trimming: 5 bases; J trimming: 0 bases; junction bases outside the gene matches: 10. The CDR3 is made up of 18 amino acids. Germline CDR1 SGHVS, CDR2 FQNEAQ. The CDR3 is CASSRRQGSSSYNSPLHF. The CDR3 nucleotides read TGTGCCAGCAGCCGTAGACAGGGTTCGAGCTCCTATAATTCACCCCTCCACTTT.

Ten or more counts support this clone. This chain joins TRBV7-9 and TRBJ1-1; no firm D call. The CDR3 runs 11 residues. The V end was cut by 6 bases, the J end by 2 bases, with 4 bases between. Germline V gene lookup returns CDR1 SEHNR and CDR2 FQNEAQ (reference sequence). The CDR3 is CASRGNTEAFF. The CDR3 DNA follows: TGTGCCAGCAGGGGCAACACTGAAGCTTTCTTT.

The chain links TRBV10-2 to TRBJ2-1; D is perhaps TRBD1 (5 bases). V lost 5 bases, J lost 7 bases, and 12 bases lay in between. The V gene's germline CDR1 is WSHSY and CDR2 SAAADI. CDR3 length equals 13 residues. CDR3 protein: CASSQGFGNEQFF. The CDR3, as DNA: TGCGCCAGCAGTCAGGGTTTTGGGAATGAGCAGTTCTTC.

This clone was seen once. The chain carries TRBV7-9 and TRBJ1-1; tentative D call: TRBD1 (5 bases). CDR1 and CDR2 (germline): SEHNR, FQNEAQ (reference sequence). The V end lost 2 bases, the J end lost 2 bases, and 9 bases lay between the germline ends. The CDR3 covers 14 residues. CDR3 amino acids: CASSLLQANTEAFF. The CDR3 DNA follows: TGTGCCAGCAGCTTACTACAGGCCAACACTGAAGCTTTCTTT. Combining the CDR3 with reference TRBV7-9 and TRBJ1-1 gives the whole variable domain DTGVSQNPRHKITKRGQNVTFRCDPISEHNRLYWYRQTLGQGPEFLTYFQNEAQLEKSRLLSDRFSAERPKGSFSTLEIQRTEQGDSAMYLCASSLLQANTEAFFGQGTRLTVV.

The genes are TRBV9 and TRBJ1-2, with D uncertain. Trimming pared 0 bases from V and 4 bases from J, leaving 13 bases between. This CDR3 is 15 amino acids long. In germline, CDR1 is SGDLS, CDR2 YYNGEE. CDR3 residues: CASSVEAQTIYGYTF. CDR3 in DNA: TGTGCCAGCAGCGTAGAGGCACAGACTATCTATGGCTACACCTTC.

Only a few counts were recorded for this clone. This chain links TRBV3-1 (or the pseudogene TRBV3-2) with TRBJ1-1; D is unresolved. This CDR3 comprises 14 residues. Germline-derived CDR1 and CDR2 are LGHDT and YNNKEL (reference sequence). V lost 1 base and J 1 base, leaving 7 bases between the germline ends. The CDR3 region has the DNA TGTGCCAGCAGCCAAGCCTTACAGAACACTGAAGCTTTCTTT. Its protein product is CASSQALQNTEAFF.

This chain joins TRBV5-4 and TRBJ2-3; 7 nucleotides line up with TRBD2. CDR1 is SGHNT and CDR2 is YYREEE in the germline V gene (reference sequence). Unmatched junction bases numbered 6, after V lost 0 bases and J lost 2 bases. The CDR3 runs to 16 residues. In DNA form, the CDR3 reads TGTGCCAGCAGCTTGGGTTTCGCGGGAGACACAGATACGCAGTATTTT. This translates into CASSLGFAGDTDTQYF. The full variable domain, with the rest looked up from reference TRBV5-4 and TRBJ2-3, is ETGVTQSPTHLIKTRGQQVTLRCSSQSGHNTVSWYQQALGQGPQFIFQYYREEENGRGNFPPRFSGLQFPNYSSELNVNALELDDSALYLCASSLGFAGDTDTQYFGPGTRLTVL.

The V gene is TRBV4-3, the J gene TRBJ1-1; no clear D gene. From germline, CDR1 is LGHNA and CDR2 YSLEER. There are 15 residues in the CDR3. Trimming left V 0 bases short and J 3 bases short, with 11 bases between. Here the CDR3 reads CASSQDAGADTEAFF. As DNA, the CDR3 is TGCGCCAGCAGCCAAGACGCCGGCGCGGACACTGAAGCTTTCTTT.

The CDR3 DNA reads TGTGCCAGTAGTAAGGCGGGAGGACAAGAGACCCAGTACTTC. This encodes CASSKAGGQETQYF. V usage is TRBV19 and J usage is TRBJ2-5; 8 bases are shared with TRBD2. Germline lookup yields CDR1 LNHDA and CDR2 SQIVND (reference sequence). This CDR3 is 14 amino acids long. The V gene end was trimmed by 4 bases and the J gene end by 2 bases; junction bases not matched to a gene: 3.

The gene calls are TRBV7-2 and TRBJ2-7; 8 bases align to TRBD2. The germline V gene has CDR1 SGHTA and CDR2 FQGNSA. The CDR3 is 14 residues long. Trimming removed 5 bases from V and 3 bases from J; junction bases left unmatched: 6. The CDR3: CASSPPGLGYEQYF. Written as DNA, the CDR3 is TGTGCCAGCAGCCCCCCGGGACTAGGCTACGAGCAGTACTTC.

This clone was seen more than once but under ten times. This chain joins TRBV28 and TRBJ2-3; TRBD2 agrees at 15 bases. There are 19 residues in the CDR3. V shed 4 bases and J 1 base; nucleotides not matched to a gene: 9. The germline gives CDR1 MDHEN, CDR2 SYDVKM. The DNA for the CDR3 is TGTGCCAGCAGTTCTTTTGGACTAGCGGGAGGGCCCGGCACAGATACGCAGTATTTT. This gives the protein CASSSFGLAGGPGTDTQYF.

The chain carries TRBV2 and TRBJ1-2; D gene unclear. The CDR3 contains 14 residues. The V gene lost 2 bases and the J gene lost 3 bases, with 10 bases spanning the gap. Germline V gene sequence: CDR1 SNHLY, CDR2 FYNNEI. In DNA form, the CDR3 reads TGTGCCAGCAGTGAATATACGGTGGACTATGGCTACACCTTC. Amino acid sequence: CASSEYTVDYGYTF.

The chain couples TRBV7-2 to TRBJ2-3, with D perhaps TRBD2 (6 bases). The V gene lost 5 bases and the J gene lost 2 bases, with 8 bases spanning the gap. Germline V gene sequence: CDR1 SGHTA, CDR2 FQGNSA. The CDR3 spans 13 residues. CDR3 bases: TGTGCCAGCAGCCGCGGGACCACAGATACGCAGTATTTT. Protein sequence: CASSRGTTDTQYF. The entire variable domain, with the rest obtained from reference TRBV7-2 and TRBJ2-3, is as follows: GAGVSQSPSNKVTEKGKDVELRCDPISGHTALYWYRQSLGQGLEFLIYFQGNSAPDKSGLPSDRFSAERTGGSVSTLTIQRTQQEDSAVYLCASSRGTTDTQYFGPGTRLTVL.

The chain couples TRBV6-2 or TRBV6-3 to TRBJ2-3; 11 bases align to TRBD2. CDR1 MNHEY and CDR2 SVGEGT come from the germline V gene. V trimming: 5 bases; J trimming: 2 bases; junction bases outside the gene matches: 12. The CDR3 has 18 amino acids. The CDR3 DNA reads as TGTGCCAGCAGTCGCCGACGACTAGCGGGAAGAGTCACAGATACGCAGTATTTT. Translation gives CASSRRRLAGRVTDTQYF.

J is TRBJ2-4 and V is TRBV5-1; 7 bases are a match to TRBD2. CDR1 is SGHRS, CDR2 YFSETQ, per germline. The CDR3 is 15 amino acids. The V and J ends lost 0 bases and 5 bases, in that order; junction bases with no gene match: 5. The CDR3: CASSLDSGSQNIQYF. In DNA form, the CDR3 reads TGCGCCAGCAGCTTGGATAGCGGGTCCCAAAACATTCAGTACTTC.